This TCR beta chain was profiled in a study of blood T cell repertoires in COVID-19 (dated by TCRdb to the early 2020s). Broadly, across the study: Samples from collaborators originated in the United States, Italy and Spain and spanned both the acute and convalescent phases of COVID-19. The samples were drawn from two sources: the first 160 participants of the ongoing ImmuneRACE study, and over 1,000 subjects contributed by 6 global collaborators. Where available, HLA class I and class II types were taken from metadata supplied by the sample provider and were not determined by assay-based typing. Nearly every sample came with metadata listing a de-identified subject ID, COVID-19 status, age in years and sex. The repertoires were made available in a free public database intended to serve as a resource for research on the immune response to SARS-CoV-2. The prospective study material was composed of cDNA or gDNA derived from T cells, B-cell-depleted T cells, or PBMCs. Deeply sampled blood TCRbeta repertoires from subjects exposed to, actively infected with, or recovered from COVID-19 were included in the dataset. Findings and caveats that apply to the study as a whole: How much clinical and demographic metadata was included differed by source and by participant, and the metadata was provided uncurated.

One collaborating source in Seattle enrolled patients while the patients were actively infected and followed the patients over time throughout the course of disease. Each collaborating institution followed its own protocols to collect whole blood in K2EDTA tubes. Collaborator samples were shipped for TCRbeta analysis as frozen whole blood, isolated PBMCs, or DNA extracted from either sample type. As concerns this clone: The antigen it recognizes is unknown. Base qualities are not provided; no much larger clone lies one nucleotide away.

TCRbeta CDR3 regions were amplified from genomic DNA by means of the immunoSEQ Assay, a bias-controlled multiplex PCR. In the paper's pipeline: Within the assay, amplification of reference gene primers was used to estimate how many nucleated cells each sample contained. Sequence reads were collapsed and filtered to measure the absolute abundance of every unique TCRbeta CDR3 rearrangement. For each sample, productive Simpson clonality was calculated as the square root of Simpson's diversity index over productive rearrangements. TCRdb took over this immuneACCESS table, retaining in-frame rearrangements with V and J assigned. Such tables are incomplete; in checked studies, under half of the missing clones stem from an unresolved V gene, and the remainder is unexplained. That table is the source of V, J and clone size, and D and trimming were worked out from the DNA. The sample profile shows over 250,000 clones; 75% to 90% of them were found once. The ten largest clones take up 6.3% of the sample.

V gives up 6 bases and J gives up 6 bases, and the segment between their germline ends measures 18 bases. The germline V gene (reference sequence) yields MNHEY for CDR1 and SMNVEV for CDR2. The cysteine opens and the phenylalanine closes a CDR3 of 14 amino acids. Kept here is only the CDR3 DNA, which spans 42 bases and is read in frame from base 1. The source material was peripheral blood. The TCR comes from a woman between 50 and 59 years old with COVID-19, enrolled during active disease. This sequence uses TRBV27 and TRBJ2-7; a tentative D match to TRBD1 spans 5 bases. The CDR3 loop reads CASRSSHQGSEQYF. The sequenced DNA is TGTGCCAGCAGATCTAGTCACCAGGGAAGCGAGCAGTACTTC.